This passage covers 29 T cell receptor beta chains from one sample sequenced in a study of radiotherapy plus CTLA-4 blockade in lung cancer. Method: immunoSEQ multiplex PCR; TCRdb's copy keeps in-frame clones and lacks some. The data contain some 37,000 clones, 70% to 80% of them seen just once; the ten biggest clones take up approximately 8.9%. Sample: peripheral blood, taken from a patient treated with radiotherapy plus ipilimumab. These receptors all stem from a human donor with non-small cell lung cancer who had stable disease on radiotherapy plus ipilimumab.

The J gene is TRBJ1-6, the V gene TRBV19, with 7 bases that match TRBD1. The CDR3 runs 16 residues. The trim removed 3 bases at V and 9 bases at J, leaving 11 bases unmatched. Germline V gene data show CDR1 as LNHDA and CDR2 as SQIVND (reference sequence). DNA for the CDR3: TGTGCCAGTAGTATTAAAGGCCAACCAGGGGGTTCACCCCTCCACTTT. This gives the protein CASSIKGQPGGSPLHF.

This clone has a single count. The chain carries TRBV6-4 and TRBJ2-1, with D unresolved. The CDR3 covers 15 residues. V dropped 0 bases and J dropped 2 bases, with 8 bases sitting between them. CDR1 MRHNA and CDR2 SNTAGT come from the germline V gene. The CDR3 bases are TGTGCCAGCAGTGACTCCCAGGATCCCTACAATGAGCAGTTCTTC. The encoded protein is CASSDSQDPYNEQFF.

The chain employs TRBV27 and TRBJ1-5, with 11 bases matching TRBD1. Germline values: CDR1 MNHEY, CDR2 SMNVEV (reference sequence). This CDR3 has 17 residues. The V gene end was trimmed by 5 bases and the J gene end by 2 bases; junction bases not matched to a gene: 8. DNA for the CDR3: TGTGCCAGCAGTGCGGACAGGGGGCGGATGGGCAATCAGCCCCAGCATTTT. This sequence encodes CASSADRGRMGNQPQHF.

This CDR3 is CASSYRGRGTETQYF. CDR3 DNA: TGTGCCAGCAGTTACAGGGGGCGCGGTACGGAGACCCAGTACTTC. The chain joins TRBV6-5 to TRBJ2-5; 7 nucleotides line up with TRBD1. Unmatched junction bases numbered 8, after V lost 2 bases and J lost 5 bases. Germline CDR1 reads MNHEY; CDR2 reads SVGAGI. This CDR3 region has 15 residues.

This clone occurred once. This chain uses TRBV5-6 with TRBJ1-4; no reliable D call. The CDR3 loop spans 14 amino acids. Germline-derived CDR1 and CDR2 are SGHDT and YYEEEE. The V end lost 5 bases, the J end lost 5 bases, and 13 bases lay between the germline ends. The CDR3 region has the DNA TGTGCCAGCAGTTTTTTTGTGGGGAATGAAAAACTGTTTTTT. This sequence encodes CASSFFVGNEKLFF. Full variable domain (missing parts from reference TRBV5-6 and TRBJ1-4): DAGVTQSPTHLIKTRGQQVTLRCSPKSGHDTVSWYQQALGQGPQFIFQYYEEEERQRGNFPDRFSGHQFPNYSSELNVNALLLGDSALYLCASSFFVGNEKLFFGSGTQLSVL.

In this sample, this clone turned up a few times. The CDR3 coding sequence is TGTGCCAGCAGTCCCCCTGGACAGGGAGGAGATACGCAGTATTTT. Protein product: CASSPPGQGGDTQYF. This chain connects TRBV11-3 to TRBJ2-3; 8 positions match TRBD1. The CDR3 contains 15 residues. The V segment lost 6 bases and the J segment 5 bases; nucleotides outside the gene matches: 10. Germline V lookup: CDR1 SGHNT, CDR2 YENEEA.

Here the CDR3 reads CASSSAQASYNEQFF. CDR3 DNA sequence: TGTGCCAGCAGCTCGGCCCAGGCCTCCTACAATGAGCAGTTCTTC. This chain joins TRBV7-2 and TRBJ2-1, with D unclear. Between the trimmed V and J ends, which lost 4 bases and 0 bases, there was a span of 10 bases. The CDR3 sequence is 15 residues long. Germline CDR1 reads SGHTA; CDR2 reads FQGNSA.

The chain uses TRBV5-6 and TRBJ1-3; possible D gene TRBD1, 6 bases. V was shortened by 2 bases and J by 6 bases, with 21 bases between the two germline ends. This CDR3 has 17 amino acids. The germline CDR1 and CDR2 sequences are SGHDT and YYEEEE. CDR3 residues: CASSLPSYGRGENTIYF. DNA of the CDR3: TGTGCCAGCAGCTTACCCTCGTATGGAAGGGGGGAAAACACCATATATTTT.

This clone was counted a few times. The CDR3 nucleotides read TGTGCCAGCAGCTTCCGAATCGAGAACACTGAAGCTTTCTTT. Translating gives CASSFRIENTEAFF. The chain uses TRBV5-4 and TRBJ1-1; D is unresolved. Trimming removed 2 bases at V and 1 base at J, with 9 bases between. The V gene's germline CDR1 is SGHNT and CDR2 YYREEE (reference sequence). This CDR3 region has 14 residues.

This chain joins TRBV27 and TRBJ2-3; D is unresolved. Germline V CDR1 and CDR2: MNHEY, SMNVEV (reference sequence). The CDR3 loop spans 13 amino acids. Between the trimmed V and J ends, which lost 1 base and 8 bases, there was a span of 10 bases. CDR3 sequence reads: CASSLLAPGTQYF. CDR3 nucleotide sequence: TGTGCCAGCAGTTTATTGGCCCCAGGTACGCAGTATTTT.

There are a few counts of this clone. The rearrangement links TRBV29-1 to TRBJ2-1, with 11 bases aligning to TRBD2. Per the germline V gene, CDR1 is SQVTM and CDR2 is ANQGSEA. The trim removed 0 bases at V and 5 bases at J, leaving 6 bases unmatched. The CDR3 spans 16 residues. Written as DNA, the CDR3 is TGCAGCGTTGAAGACGTAACTAGCGGGGGCCACAATGAGCAGTTCTTC. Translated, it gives CSVEDVTSGGHNEQFF.

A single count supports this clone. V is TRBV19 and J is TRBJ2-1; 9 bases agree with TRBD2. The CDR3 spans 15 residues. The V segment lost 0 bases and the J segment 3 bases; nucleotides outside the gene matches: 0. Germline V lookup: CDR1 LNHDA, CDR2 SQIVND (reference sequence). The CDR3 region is CASSIDSGGYNEQFF. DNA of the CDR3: TGTGCCAGTAGTATAGATAGCGGGGGCTACAATGAGCAGTTCTTC.

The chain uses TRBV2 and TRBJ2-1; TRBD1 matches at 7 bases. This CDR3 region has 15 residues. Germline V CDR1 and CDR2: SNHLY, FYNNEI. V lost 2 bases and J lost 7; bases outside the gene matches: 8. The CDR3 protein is CASSELTGPGNEQFF. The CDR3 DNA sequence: TGTGCCAGCAGTGAACTGACAGGGCCGGGTAATGAGCAGTTCTTC.

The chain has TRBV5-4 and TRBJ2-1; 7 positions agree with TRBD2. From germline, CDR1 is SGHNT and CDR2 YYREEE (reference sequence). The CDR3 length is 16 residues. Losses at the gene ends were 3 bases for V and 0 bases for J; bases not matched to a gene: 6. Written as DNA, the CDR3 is TGTGCCAGCAGCTCCCCGGGGGGAAGCTCCTACAATGAGCAGTTCTTC. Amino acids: CASSSPGGSSYNEQFF.

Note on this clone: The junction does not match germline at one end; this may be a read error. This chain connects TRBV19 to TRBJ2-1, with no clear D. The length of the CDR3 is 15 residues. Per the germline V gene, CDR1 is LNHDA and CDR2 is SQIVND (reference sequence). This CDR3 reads CASVPTTLSSNGQFF. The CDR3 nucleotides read TGTGCCAGCGTCCCTACCACCCTGTCCTCCAATGGGCAGTTCTTC.

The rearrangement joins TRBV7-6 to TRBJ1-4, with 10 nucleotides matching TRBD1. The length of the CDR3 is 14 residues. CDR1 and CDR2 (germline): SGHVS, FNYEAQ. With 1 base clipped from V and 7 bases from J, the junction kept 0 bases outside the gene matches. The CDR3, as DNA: TGTGCCAGCAGCTTAGGGACAGGGGGTGAAAAACTGTTTTTT. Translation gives CASSLGTGGEKLFF. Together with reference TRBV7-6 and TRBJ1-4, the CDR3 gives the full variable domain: GAGVSQSPRYKVTKRGQDVALRCDPISGHVSLYWYRQALGQGPEFLTYFNYEAQQDKSGLPNDRFSAERPEGSISTLTIQRTEQRDSAMYRCASSLGTGGEKLFFGSGTQLSVL.

CDR3 loop: CASSSNDRGYEQYF. DNA of the CDR3: TGTGCCAGCAGCTCGAATGACAGGGGGTACGAGCAGTACTTC. The chain has TRBV6-1 and TRBJ2-7; 9 bases are a match to TRBD1. Looked up from germline, CDR1 is MNHNS and CDR2 is SASEGT. The trim removed 6 bases at V and 4 bases at J, leaving 7 bases unmatched. This CDR3 is built from 14 residues.

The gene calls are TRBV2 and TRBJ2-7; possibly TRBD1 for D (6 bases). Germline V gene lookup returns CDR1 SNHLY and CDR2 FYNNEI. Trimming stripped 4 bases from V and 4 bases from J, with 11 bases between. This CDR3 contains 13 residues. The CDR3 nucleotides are TGTGCCAGCAGTGTAGGACAGTGGTACGAGCAGTACGTC. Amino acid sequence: CASSVGQWYEQYV.

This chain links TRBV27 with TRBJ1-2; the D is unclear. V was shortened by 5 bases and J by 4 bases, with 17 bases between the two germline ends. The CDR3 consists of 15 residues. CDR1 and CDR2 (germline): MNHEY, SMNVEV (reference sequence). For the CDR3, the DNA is TGTGCCAGCAGTCTCAATCGTGGGTGGGTCTATGGCTACACCTTC. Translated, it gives CASSLNRGWVYGYTF.

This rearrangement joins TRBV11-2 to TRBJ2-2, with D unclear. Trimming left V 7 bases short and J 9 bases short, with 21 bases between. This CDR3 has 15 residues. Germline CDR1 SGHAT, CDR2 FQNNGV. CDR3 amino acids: CASTISPAEFRELFF. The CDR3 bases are TGTGCCAGCACCATTAGCCCCGCGGAATTCCGGGAGCTGTTTTTT.

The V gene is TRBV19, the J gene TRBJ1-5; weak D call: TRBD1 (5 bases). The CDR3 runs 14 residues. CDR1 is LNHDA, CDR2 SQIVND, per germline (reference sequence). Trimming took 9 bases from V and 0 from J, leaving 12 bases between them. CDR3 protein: CASRLGGSNQPQHF. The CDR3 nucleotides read TGTGCCAGCAGACTCGGGGGTAGCAATCAGCCCCAGCATTTT.

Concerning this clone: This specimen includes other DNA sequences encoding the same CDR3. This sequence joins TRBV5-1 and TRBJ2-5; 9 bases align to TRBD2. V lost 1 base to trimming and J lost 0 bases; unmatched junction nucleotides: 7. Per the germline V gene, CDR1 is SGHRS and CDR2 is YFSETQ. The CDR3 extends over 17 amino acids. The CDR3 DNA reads TGCGCCAGCAGCTTGAGACGGGCGGGGGGGAACCAAGAGACCCAGTACTTC. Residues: CASSLRRAGGNQETQYF. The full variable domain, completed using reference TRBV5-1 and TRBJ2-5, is KAGVTQTPRYLIKTRGQQVTLSCSPISGHRSVSWYQQTPGQGLQFLFEYFSETQRNKGNFPGRFSGRQFSNSRSEMNVSTLELGDSALYLCASSLRRAGGNQETQYFGPGTRLLVL.

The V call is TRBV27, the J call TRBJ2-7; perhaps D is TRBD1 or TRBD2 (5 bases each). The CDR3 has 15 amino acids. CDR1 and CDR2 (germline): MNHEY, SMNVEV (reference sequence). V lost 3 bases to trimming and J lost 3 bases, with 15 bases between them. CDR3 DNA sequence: TGTGCCAGCAGTTTTTATTCCGGGACGAACTACGAGCAGTACTTC. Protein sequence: CASSFYSGTNYEQYF.

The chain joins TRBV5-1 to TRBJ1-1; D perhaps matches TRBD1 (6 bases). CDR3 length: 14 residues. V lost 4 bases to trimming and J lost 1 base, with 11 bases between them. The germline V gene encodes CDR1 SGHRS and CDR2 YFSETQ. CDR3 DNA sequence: TGCGCCAGCAGCCCAGACAGGACGAACACTGAAGCTTTCTTT. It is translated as CASSPDRTNTEAFF.

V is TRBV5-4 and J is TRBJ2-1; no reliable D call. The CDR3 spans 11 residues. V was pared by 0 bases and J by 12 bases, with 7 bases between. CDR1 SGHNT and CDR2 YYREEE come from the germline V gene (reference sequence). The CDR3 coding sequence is TGTGCCAGCAGCTTGGGGGTAGCGCAGTTCTTC. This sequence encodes CASSLGVAQFF.

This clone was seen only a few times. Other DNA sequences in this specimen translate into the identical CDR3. The DNA for the CDR3 is TGCGCCAGCAGCAATACAGGGGGGTTTGGGGAAAAACTGTTTTTT. Its translation is CASSNTGGFGEKLFF. V is TRBV5-1 and J is TRBJ1-4; 8 bases agree with TRBD1. The CDR3 is 15 residues long. Germline CDR1 SGHRS, CDR2 YFSETQ. The trim removed 4 bases at V and 8 bases at J, leaving 10 bases unmatched.

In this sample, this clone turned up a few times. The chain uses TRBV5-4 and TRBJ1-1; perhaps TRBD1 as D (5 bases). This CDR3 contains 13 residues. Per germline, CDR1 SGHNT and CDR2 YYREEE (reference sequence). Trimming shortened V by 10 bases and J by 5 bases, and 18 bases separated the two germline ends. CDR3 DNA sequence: TGTGCCGGAGAATGGTCGGGGCGGACTGAAGCTTTCTTT. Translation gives CAGEWSGRTEAFF.

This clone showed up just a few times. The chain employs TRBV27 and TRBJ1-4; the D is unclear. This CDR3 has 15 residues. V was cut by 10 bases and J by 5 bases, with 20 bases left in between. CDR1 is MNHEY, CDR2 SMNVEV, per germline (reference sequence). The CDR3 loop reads CATRPTGVGNEKLFF. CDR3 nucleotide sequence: TGTGCCACCCGCCCCACGGGAGTGGGCAATGAAAAACTGTTTTTT.

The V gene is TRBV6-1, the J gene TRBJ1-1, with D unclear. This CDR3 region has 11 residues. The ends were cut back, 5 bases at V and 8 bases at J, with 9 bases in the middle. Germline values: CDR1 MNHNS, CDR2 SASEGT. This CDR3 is CASSYREEAFF. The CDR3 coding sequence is TGTGCCAGCAGTTACCGGGAAGAAGCTTTCTTT.